This paragraph reports one T cell receptor beta chain. The antigen is undetermined. Here immunoSEQ multiplex PCR was the method, and the copy in TCRdb shows in-frame clones only, minus some. The top ten hold about 0.41% of the sample, which has a few million clones, around 93% seen once. This sample was included in a study of shared clonotypes between healthy human individuals. CD4+ cells yielded CD45RA+ naive and CD45RA-negative memory subsets. Overall study results and limits: A handful of donors shared about 4.5% of their naive CD4 clonotypes. Non-shared clonotypes were found to have lower generation probabilities than the clonotypes that were shared by all four of the sorted-subset donors.

CDR3 length: 19 residues. Germline CDR1 and CDR2: SNHLY and FYNNEI. Between the trimmed V and J ends, which lost 3 bases and 1 base, there was a span of 22 bases. J is TRBJ2-4 and V is TRBV2, with D perhaps being TRBD1 or TRBD2 (5 bases each). Sequenced sample: naive CD4+ T cells from PBMCs. The subset here: CD45RA+ positively selected. The receptor's source is a man aged 18-30 years in good health. Some clones in this sample may be carry-over from other donors' samples. The CDR3 loop is CASSDRSDGTALAKNIQYF. The CDR3, as DNA: TGTGCCAGCAGTGATCGATCTGATGGGACGGCTCTGGCCAAAAACATTCAGTACTTC.